The 22 T cell receptor beta chains in this list originate from one sample, sequenced in a study of shared clonotypes between healthy human individuals. Generated by immunoSEQ multiplex PCR, the TCRdb table keeps only in-frame clones and is missing some. The data contain millions of clones, roughly 95% of them singletons. The specimen sequenced was naive CD4+ T cells sorted from blood. Subset defined: CD45RA+ positively selected. Receptors were obtained from a man between 18 and 35 years old in good health.

This chain links TRBV25-1 with TRBJ2-5; D perhaps matches TRBD2 (5 bases). The J call is doubtful: the DNA matches TRBJ2-7 better. This CDR3 region has 15 residues. Germline V gene sequence: CDR1 MGHDK, CDR2 SYGVNS. The CDR3 reads CASSPRAGILDEQYF. CDR3 sequence (DNA): TGTGCCAGCAGTCCACGCGCCGGGATCTTGGACGAGCAGTACTTC.

This chain joins TRBV28 and TRBJ2-5, with 12 bases fitting TRBD2. This CDR3 has 18 residues. Looked up from germline, CDR1 is MDHEN and CDR2 is SYDVKM. V shed 1 base, J shed 5 bases, and the junction held 11 bases outside the gene matches. The CDR3 spells CASSLFPRTSGDPETQYF. DNA for the CDR3: TGTGCCAGCAGTTTATTTCCCCGGACTAGCGGGGACCCGGAGACCCAGTACTTC.

This clone was counted a single time. The J gene is TRBJ2-1, the V gene TRBV6-1; no clear D gene. V gave up 2 bases and J gave up 9 bases, with 11 bases separating them. CDR1 is MNHNS, CDR2 SASEGT, per germline. The CDR3 consists of 13 residues. The CDR3 loop reads CASSETWVGEQFF. DNA for the CDR3: TGTGCCAGCAGTGAAACGTGGGTGGGTGAGCAGTTCTTC.

The V gene is TRBV10-2, the J gene TRBJ2-1; no definite D call. The CDR3 covers 15 residues. V lost 6 bases and J lost 2, with 14 bases in between. Germline V gene data show CDR1 as WSHSY and CDR2 as SAAADI. The CDR3, as DNA: TGCGCCAGCAGGACAAGCTCCTTCCCCTACAATGAGCAGTTCTTC. Translation: CASRTSSFPYNEQFF.

This chain uses TRBV2 with TRBJ2-7; the D is unclear. This CDR3 region has 11 residues. V was trimmed by 8 bases and J by 6 bases, leaving 11 bases between them. In germline, CDR1 is SNHLY, CDR2 FYNNEI. CDR3 protein: CASAMGIEQYF. In DNA form, the CDR3 reads TGTGCCAGCGCCATGGGGATCGAGCAGTACTTC.

The CDR3 loop is CASSLGGQGHTDTQYF. The CDR3 DNA follows: TGTGCCAGCAGCTTGGGGGGACAGGGCCACACAGATACGCAGTATTTT. This chain links TRBV5-4 with TRBJ2-3; TRBD1 matches 9 bases. CDR1 SGHNT and CDR2 YYREEE come from the germline V gene (reference sequence). The trim removed 0 bases at V and 2 bases at J, leaving 4 bases unmatched. CDR3 length: 16 amino acids.

The rearrangement links TRBV29-1 to TRBJ2-2; no clear D gene. Trimming removed 3 bases from V and 0 bases from J, with 8 bases in between. The CDR3 consists of 14 residues. Germline V gene sequence: CDR1 SQVTM, CDR2 ANQGSEA. CDR3 in DNA: TGCAGCGTTGATGGGTTTTCGAACACCGGGGAGCTGTTTTTT. Amino acids: CSVDGFSNTGELFF.

The chain employs TRBV30 and TRBJ2-2; D unresolved. Trimming removed 8 bases from V and 1 base from J, with 11 bases in between. The V gene's germline CDR1 is GTSNPN and CDR2 SVGIG (reference sequence). The CDR3 totals 13 residues. Here the CDR3 DNA reads TGTGCCCAGGACGGAAGGAACACCGGGGAGCTGTTTTTT. Protein: CAQDGRNTGELFF.

In the case of this clone: The same CDR3 can be traced to other DNA sequences in this sample. This chain connects TRBV30 to TRBJ1-1; 7 bases are shared with TRBD1. CDR3 length: 13 residues. V shed 0 bases and J 3 bases; nucleotides not matched to a gene: 1. Germline values: CDR1 GTSNPN, CDR2 SVGIG (reference sequence). In nucleotides, the CDR3 is TGTGCCTGGAGTGTTCAGGGGGACACTGAAGCTTTCTTT. It codes for CAWSVQGDTEAFF.

This sequence joins TRBV6-1 and TRBJ1-2; TRBD1 matches at 7 bases. V was pared by 5 bases and J by 4 bases, with 10 bases of the junction left unmatched. CDR3 length: 15 residues. In germline, CDR1 is MNHNS, CDR2 SASEGT. CDR3 nucleotide sequence: TGTGCCAGCAGTACCCAGTCGACAGGGACCTATGGCTACACCTTC. This encodes CASSTQSTGTYGYTF.

This chain uses TRBV18 with TRBJ1-1, with D perhaps matching TRBD1 (5 bases). Germline V gene sequence: CDR1 KGHSH, CDR2 LQKENI. The CDR3 length is 16 residues. Deletions cut 2 bases from V and 5 bases from J, with 18 bases between. In nucleotides, the CDR3 is TGTGCCAGCTCACCAATGCAGGGCCCCCAGGGAACTGAAGCTTTCTTT. Amino acids: CASSPMQGPQGTEAFF.

This clone was recorded once. V gene TRBV6-6 combines with J gene TRBJ2-6; D remains unclear. The germline V gene encodes CDR1 MNHNY and CDR2 SVGAGI (reference sequence). The V end lost 3 bases, the J end lost 0 bases, and 6 bases lay between the germline ends. This CDR3 comprises 15 residues. CDR3 nucleotides: TGTGCCAGCAGTTATGAGGCCTCTGGGGCCAACGTCCTGACTTTC. Its protein product is CASSYEASGANVLTF.

The chain joins TRBV30 to TRBJ1-3; D gene uncertain. The CDR3 totals 15 residues. Germline assignment: CDR1 GTSNPN and CDR2 SVGIG (reference sequence). The V and J ends lost 0 bases and 0 bases respectively, with 9 bases between them. Here the CDR3 reads CAWSVGRSSGNTIYF. As DNA, the CDR3 is TGTGCCTGGAGTGTCGGCAGAAGCTCTGGAAACACCATATATTTT.

The gene calls are TRBV27 and TRBJ2-7; D is possibly TRBD2 (6 bases). Germline V gives CDR1 MNHEY, CDR2 SMNVEV (reference sequence). The CDR3 has 17 residues. Trimming removed 2 bases from V and 3 bases from J, with 20 bases in between. In DNA form, the CDR3 reads TGTGCCAGCAGTTTAGTAAATATGGAGGGGCCCTTCTACGAGCAGTACTTC. The encoded protein is CASSLVNMEGPFYEQYF.

V and J are TRBV9 and TRBJ1-1; 7 bases line up with TRBD1. Germline V gene sequence: CDR1 SGDLS, CDR2 YYNGEE. With V trimmed by 7 bases and J by 4 bases, 19 bases remained unmatched. The CDR3 contains 17 residues. Here the CDR3 reads CASSKLIGQGDGTEAFF. Here the CDR3 DNA reads TGTGCCAGCTCCAAGTTAATTGGTCAGGGGGACGGCACTGAAGCTTTCTTT.

CDR3 residues: CASSQVPGQDWYGYTF. For the CDR3, the DNA is TGCGCCAGCAGCCAAGTCCCGGGACAGGATTGGTATGGCTACACCTTC. V is TRBV4-1 and J is TRBJ1-2; TRBD1 matches 8 bases. Unmatched junction bases numbered 9, after V lost 1 base and J lost 5 bases. This CDR3 is 16 amino acids long. The germline CDR1 and CDR2 sequences are MGHRA and YSYEKL.

The chain joins TRBV9 to TRBJ2-5; 7 bases line up with TRBD2. The CDR3 runs to 16 residues. V dropped 0 bases and J dropped 2; count of bases not matched to a gene: 7. The germline CDR1 and CDR2 sequences are SGDLS and YYNGEE. CDR3 bases: TGTGCCAGCAGCGTAGGACTAGCACCTATTCAAGAGACCCAGTACTTC. Translation: CASSVGLAPIQETQYF. The full variable domain, with the rest looked up from reference TRBV9 and TRBJ2-5, is DSGVTQTPKHLITATGQRVTLRCSPRSGDLSVYWYQQSLDQGLQFLIQYYNGEERAKGNILERFSAQQFPDLHSELNLSSLELGDSALYFCASSVGLAPIQETQYFGPGTRLLVL.

V gene TRBV18 combines with J gene TRBJ2-7, with a possible D match to TRBD1 (5 bases). This CDR3 is 12 amino acids long. With 4 bases removed from V and 4 bases from J, the gap between germline ends came to 8 bases. Germline lookup yields CDR1 KGHSH and CDR2 LQKENI. CDR3 sequence: CASSRDRYEQYF. DNA for the CDR3: TGTGCCAGCTCACGAGACAGATACGAGCAGTACTTC.

This clone was seen only once. The chain combines TRBV11-2 with TRBJ1-3, with TRBD1 matching 7 bases. This CDR3 comprises 14 residues. V lost 4 bases and J lost 7; bases outside the gene matches: 7. Germline V gene lookup returns CDR1 SGHAT and CDR2 FQNNGV. As DNA, the CDR3 is TGTGCCAGCAGCTCACAGGGGTTTGGGAACACCATATATTTT. It encodes CASSSQGFGNTIYF. The variable domain in full, completed from reference TRBV11-2 and TRBJ1-3, reads EAGVAQSPRYKIIEKRQSVAFWCNPISGHATLYWYQQILGQGPKLLIQFQNNGVVDDSQLPKDRFSAERLKGVDSTLKIQPAKLEDSAVYLCASSSQGFGNTIYFGEGSWLTVV.

The V and J genes are TRBV5-5 and TRBJ2-2; no reliable D call. The CDR3 spans 14 residues. The germline V gene encodes CDR1 SGHKS and CDR2 YYEKEE (reference sequence). The V and J ends lost 0 bases and 4 bases respectively, with 7 bases between them. This CDR3 reads CASSLEGPTGELFF. The DNA for the CDR3 is TGTGCCAGCAGCTTGGAAGGGCCCACCGGGGAGCTGTTTTTT.

The rearrangement links TRBV10-2 to TRBJ1-2; D not certain. Per germline, CDR1 WSHSY and CDR2 SAAADI. Trimming pared 3 bases from V and 1 base from J, leaving 6 bases between. This CDR3 has 13 residues. CDR3 region: CASSDAGNYGYTF. The CDR3 DNA reads as TGCGCCAGCAGTGACGCCGGTAACTATGGCTACACCTTC.

The chain joins TRBV15 to TRBJ2-7, with 9 positions matching TRBD1. The trim removed 1 base at V and 7 bases at J, leaving 8 bases unmatched. The CDR3 has 15 amino acids. CDR1 and CDR2 from the germline V gene are LNHNV and YYDKDF (reference sequence). As DNA, the CDR3 is TGTGCCACCAGCAGAGCACAGGGGGCTCGAGGGGAGCAGTACTTC. The encoded protein is CATSRAQGARGEQYF.